This T cell receptor (beta chain) stems from a study of blood T cell repertoires in COVID-19. At the level of the study: Samples representing acute and convalescent COVID-19 were sourced from the United States, Italy and Spain. Nucleic acid was either cDNA or gDNA, and it came from T cells, B-cell-depleted T cells, or PBMCs.

The CDR3 runs to 13 residues. Looked up from germline, CDR1 is SEHNR and CDR2 is FQNEAQ (reference sequence). Unmatched junction bases numbered 2, after V lost 4 bases and J lost 7 bases. Libraries were prepared by immunoSEQ multiplex PCR; TCRdb keeps only in-frame clonotypes and omits some of them. The data hold 200,000 to 300,000 clones, with about nine tenths observed a single time. Participants came from about 24 US areas, aged about 18 to 90 years. This clone was counted once. This clonotype was obtained from a woman aged 35 to 49 with acute COVID-19. Sample: PBMCs or T cells enriched from blood (not recorded which). The rearrangement joins TRBV7-9 to TRBJ2-2; 8 bases are shared with TRBD1. CDR3 DNA sequence: TGTGCCAGCAGCTCCGACAGGGGCGGGGAGCTGTTTTTT. Residues: CASSSDRGGELFF.